The rows below give T cell receptor beta chains drawn from one sample of a study of blood T cell repertoires in COVID-19. The table came from immunoSEQ multiplex PCR; TCRdb's copy has only in-frame clones and leaves some out. The table records 130,000 or so clones, around 83% of them present only once. Sequencing was performed on peripheral blood. These receptors originate from an older woman with acute or convalescent COVID-19. The CDR3 runs from the conserved cysteine through the conserved F or W. A D gene is named only where the DNA matches it firmly. Clone size is given for some rows only: seen once, a few or many times, or a class if the clone is expanded.

J: TRBJ2-7; V: TRBV14; D: TRBD2; size: -; DNA: TGTGCCAGCAGCCAACCCCCAGCCGGACTAGCGGTCAAATTCTCCTACGAGCAGTACTTC; CDR3: CASSQPPAGLAVKFSYEQYF
J: TRBJ2-6; V: TRBV5-1; D: -; size: -; DNA: TGCGCCAGCAGCTTACAGTCGCCCGGGGCCAACGTCCTGACTTTC; CDR3: CASSLQSPGANVLTF
J: TRBJ1-5; V: TRBV5-5; D: -; size: -; DNA: TGTGCCAGCAGCTTGTTGGCAGGGGCTCATAGCAATCAGCCCCAGCATTTT; CDR3: CASSLLAGAHSNQPQHF
J: TRBJ1-5; V: TRBV6-2/TRBV6-3; D: TRBD1; size: -; DNA: TGTGCCAGCAGTAGGACAGGTGTACAGAATCAGCCCCAGCATTTT; CDR3: CASSRTGVQNQPQHF
J: TRBJ2-7; V: TRBV6-5; D: -; size: -; DNA: TGTGCCAGCAGTCGCGGGGACGAGCAGTACTTC; CDR3: CASSRGDEQYF
J: TRBJ2-7; V: TRBV4-2; D: -; size: -; DNA: -; CDR3: CASSQDWGAGTGEAPYF
J: TRBJ1-5; V: TRBV7-8; D: -; size: once; DNA: TGTGCCAGCAGCTCCCAGACACACGTAAAGGTCGATAGCAATCAGCCCCAGCATTTT; CDR3: CASSSQTHVKVDSNQPQHF
J: TRBJ1-6; V: TRBV30; D: -; size: -; DNA: TGTGCCTGGAGTGTACGGTGGAGGGGATCACCCCTCCACTTT; CDR3: CAWSVRWRGSPLHF
J: TRBJ1-2; V: TRBV3-1/TRBV3-2; D: -; size: -; DNA: TGTGCCAGCAGCCAAGAAAGGAGGGGTGGCTACACCTTC; CDR3: CASSQERRGGYTF
J: TRBJ1-4; V: TRBV11-3; D: -; size: -; DNA: TGTGCCAGCAGCTTAGCTCGGAGTCGAGCAACTAATGAAAAACTGTTTTTT; CDR3: CASSLARSRATNEKLFF
J: TRBJ1-1; V: TRBV5-1; D: -; size: -; DNA: TGCGCCAGCAGCCCCCCTAACGGCAGGGAAGCTTTCTTT; CDR3: CASSPPNGREAFF
J: TRBJ1-1; V: TRBV6-2/TRBV6-3; D: -; size: once; DNA: TGTGCCAGCAGTGGACAGCTTTCGAACACTGAAGCTTTCTTT; CDR3: CASSGQLSNTEAFF
J: TRBJ2-7; V: TRBV11-3; D: -; size: -; DNA: TGTGCCAGCAGCTACCGACTGATCTCCTACGAGCAGTACTTC; CDR3: CASSYRLISYEQYF
J: TRBJ1-6; V: TRBV19; D: TRBD1; size: -; DNA: TGTGCCAGTAGGCAGGACAGGGCCGATAATTCACCCCTCCACTTT; CDR3: CASRQDRADNSPLHF
J: TRBJ1-2; V: TRBV20-1; D: -; size: -; DNA: TGCAGTGTAGCGACGGCTAGCTACACCTTC; CDR3: CSVATASYTF
J: TRBJ2-6; V: TRBV4-2; D: TRBD2; size: -; DNA: TGTGCCAGCAGCCAAGACCTAGCGGGGGGGCTCAACTCTGGGGCCAACGTCCTGACTTTC; CDR3: CASSQDLAGGLNSGANVLTF
J: TRBJ1-5; V: TRBV6-1; D: TRBD1; size: -; DNA: TGTGCCAGCAGTGAAGCTTGGACAGGGGTACTCAATCAGCCCCAGCATTTT; CDR3: CASSEAWTGVLNQPQHF
J: TRBJ1-3; V: TRBV2; D: -; size: -; DNA: TGTGCCAGCAGTGAACCCCGCTCTGGAAACACCATATATTTT; CDR3: CASSEPRSGNTIYF
J: TRBJ1-3; V: TRBV7-8; D: TRBD1; size: -; DNA: TGTGCCAGCAGAGCCCCAACAGGGGCTGGAAACACCATATATTTT; CDR3: CASRAPTGAGNTIYF
J: TRBJ1-4; V: TRBV20-1; D: TRBD1; size: -; DNA: TGCAGTGCTAGTTTCCCGGGACAGTCCGACTATGAAACACTGTTTTTT; CDR3: CSASFPGQSDYETLFF
J: TRBJ1-1; V: TRBV5-4; D: -; size: -; DNA: TGTGCCAGCAGCTTGGGGGCAGGGGATAACACTGAAGCTTTCTTT; CDR3: CASSLGAGDNTEAFF
J: TRBJ2-7; V: TRBV5-6; D: TRBD1; size: -; DNA: TGTGCCAGCAGCCTTTGGGACAGGGTGTACGAGCAGTACTTC; CDR3: CASSLWDRVYEQYF
J: TRBJ1-5; V: TRBV7-6; D: -; size: -; DNA: TGTGCCAGCAGCCCGACAGACTTAAGCAATCAGCCCCAGCATTTT; CDR3: CASSPTDLSNQPQHF
J: TRBJ2-3; V: TRBV5-1; D: TRBD2; size: -; DNA: TGCGCCAGCAGCCGGACCGGGACTAGCGTCGACGATACGCAGTATTTT; CDR3: CASSRTGTSVDDTQYF
J: TRBJ1-3; V: TRBV19; D: TRBD1; size: -; DNA: TGTGCCAGTAGTACAACCGGGACAGGGGTTGGAAACACCATATATTTT; CDR3: CASSTTGTGVGNTIYF
J: TRBJ1-6; V: TRBV7-2; D: -; size: once; DNA: TGTGCCAGCAGCTTTCCCCTAGGCCCCATTGCCTCGAACGATTCACCCCTCCACTTT; CDR3: CASSFPLGPIASNDSPLHF
J: TRBJ2-5; V: TRBV5-6; D: -; size: -; DNA: TGTGCCAGCAGCTTGACTGGCTTCGGAGACCCAACCGTCCAAGAGACCCAGTACTTC; CDR3: CASSLTGFGDPTVQETQYF
J: TRBJ2-2; V: TRBV7-6; D: TRBD2; size: once; DNA: TGTGCCAGCAGCAGTAGCGGGGTTTCCCTCGGGGAGCTGTTTTTT; CDR3: CASSSSGVSLGELFF
J: TRBJ2-7; V: TRBV28; D: -; size: -; DNA: TGTGCCAGCAGTTTTTCGGGTCTTCCCGGTACCTACGAGCAGTACTTC; CDR3: CASSFSGLPGTYEQYF